One sample yielded the 30 T cell receptor beta chains listed below, sequenced in a study of T cells in Graves' hyperthyroidism and ophthalmopathy. The source material, RNA transcripts, was used to amplify TCR beta CDR3 regions. HTBI primers drove first-round RT-PCR of the TCR CDR3. TCRdb re-called the multiplex PCR reads through MiXCR, storing one row per CDR3 protein. The sample lists 500,000 to 750,000 distinct CDR3 sequences, approximately 15% occurring once. The specimen was blood. Every receptor here comes from a woman in her twenties or thirties with Graves' hyperthyroidism.

There are many counts of this clonotype. The chain uses TRBV11-2 and TRBJ1-5; TRBD1 agrees at 10 bases. The CDR3 consists of 16 residues. V was clipped by 5 bases and J by 3 bases; unmatched bases: 7. Germline V gives CDR1 SGHAT, CDR2 FQNNGV. The chain's CDR3 is CASSPRTGGDNQPQHF. CDR3 DNA: TGTGCCAGCAGCCCCAGGACAGGGGGGGACAATCAGCCCCAGCATTTT.

The chain is built from TRBV19 and TRBJ2-1, with D possibly matching TRBD2 (5 bases). Germline V gene sequence: CDR1 LNHDA, CDR2 SQIVND (reference sequence). CDR3 length equals 14 residues. V was pared by 7 bases and J by 0 bases, with 10 bases between. CDR3 loop: CASTGWGSYNEQFF. CDR3 DNA sequence: TGTGCCAGTACGGGATGGGGCTCCTACAATGAGCAGTTCTTC.

The chain joins TRBV12-3 or TRBV12-4 to TRBJ2-5, with a tentative D call TRBD1 (6 bases). The CDR3 extends over 14 amino acids. Trimming removed 5 bases at V and 1 base at J, with 11 bases between. DNA for the CDR3: TGTGCCAGCAGTACGACGACAGGCCAAGAGACCCAGTACTTC. As protein: CASSTTTGQETQYF.

The rearrangement links TRBV6-2 or TRBV6-3 to TRBJ2-3; D gene ambiguous. Germline CDR1 and CDR2: MNHEY and SVGEGT. Trimming removed 2 bases at V and 4 bases at J, with 4 bases between. This CDR3 is built from 12 residues. The CDR3 protein is CASSYRPDTQYF. The CDR3 nucleotides are TGTGCCAGCAGTTACAGGCCAGATACGCAGTATTTT.

This clonotype was observed many times. The rearrangement uses TRBV12-3 or TRBV12-4 and TRBJ2-3; D is uncertain. The V end lost 6 bases, the J end lost 6 bases, and 22 bases lay between the germline ends. CDR3 length: 16 residues. The chain's CDR3 is CASSSLGFGFRDTQYF. The CDR3 coding sequence is TGTGCCAGCAGCTCTCTCGGGTTTGGGTTTCGGGATACGCAGTATTTT.

This clonotype was picked up a small number of times. The gene calls are TRBV4-3 and TRBJ2-3, with a tentative D call TRBD2 (6 bases). V was clipped by 2 bases and J by 5 bases, with 20 bases between them. The CDR3 contains 17 residues. The germline gives CDR1 LGHNA, CDR2 YSLEER. The CDR3 spells CASSQRRDSVNRDTQYF. The CDR3 DNA reads TGCGCCAGCAGCCAACGCCGGGACTCCGTAAACCGAGATACGCAGTATTTT.

This clonotype appeared many times. This rearrangement joins TRBV20-1 to TRBJ2-7; 8 positions agree with TRBD2. The CDR3 has 14 residues. Germline values: CDR1 DFQATT, CDR2 SNEGSKA (reference sequence). Trimming took 6 bases from V and 4 from J; bases not matched to a gene: 11. The CDR3 here is CSASLPGLGYEQYF. The CDR3 nucleotides are TGCAGTGCCTCATTACCGGGACTAGGGTACGAGCAGTACTTC.

The chain employs TRBV2 and TRBJ2-1; D is tentatively TRBD1 or TRBD2 (7 bases each). The CDR3 totals 14 residues. V lost 2 bases and J 10 bases, leaving 15 bases between the germline ends. From germline, CDR1 is SNHLY and CDR2 FYNNEI. The CDR3 spells CASSEHRGGPEQFF. The CDR3 DNA follows: TGTGCCAGCAGTGAACACAGGGGAGGGCCAGAGCAGTTCTTC.

This clonotype was counted ten times or more. The rearrangement links TRBV7-2 to TRBJ1-1, with D possibly matching TRBD1 (6 bases). The germline V gene has CDR1 SGHTA and CDR2 FQGNSA. Trimming shortened V by 4 bases and J by 3 bases, and 12 bases separated the two germline ends. This CDR3 is 14 amino acids long. The CDR3: CASSYGGAHTEAFF. The CDR3 DNA sequence: TGTGCCAGCAGCTACGGGGGGGCCCACACTGAAGCTTTCTTT.

This clonotype showed up just a few times. The gene calls are TRBV25-1 and TRBJ2-7, with D perhaps matching TRBD1 or TRBD2 (5 bases each). Per the germline V gene, CDR1 is MGHDK and CDR2 is SYGVNS. The CDR3 has 19 residues. The V and J ends lost 1 base and 2 bases respectively, with 24 bases between them. CDR3 in amino acids: CASSELVGTPRGPTYEQYF. Here the CDR3 DNA reads TGTGCCAGCAGTGAATTAGTAGGAACGCCCCGGGGCCCAACCTACGAGCAGTACTTC.

This clonotype was detected many times. This chain connects TRBV7-2 to TRBJ2-6; no clear D. Germline loops: CDR1 SGHTA, CDR2 FQGNSA. This CDR3 has 15 residues. Trimming shortened V by 3 bases and J by 0 bases, and 6 bases separated the two germline ends. The CDR3 DNA is TGTGCCAGCAGCTTTAAAGCCTCTGGGGCCAACGTCCTGACTTTC. Translated: CASSFKASGANVLTF.

In nucleotides, the CDR3 is TGTGCCATCAGGAAACTAGCGGCCACCAATGAGCAGTTCTTC. Its translation: CAIRKLAATNEQFF. The chain joins TRBV10-3 to TRBJ2-1, with 8 bases matching TRBD2. Trimming removed 6 bases from V and 6 bases from J; junction bases left unmatched: 7. CDR3 length equals 14 residues. The germline CDR1 and CDR2 sequences are ENHRY and SYGVKD.

This clonotype was seen repeatedly, ten times or more. The chain joins TRBV7-2 to TRBJ2-3; D gene ambiguous. V lost 2 bases and J 2 bases, leaving 11 bases between the germline ends. This CDR3 has 15 residues. CDR1 and CDR2 from the germline V gene are SGHTA and FQGNSA. CDR3 sequence: CASSLWSENTDTQYF. The CDR3 DNA reads TGTGCCAGCAGCTTATGGTCAGAAAACACAGATACGCAGTATTTT.

The table lists this clonotype with a few counts. V usage is TRBV9 and J usage is TRBJ2-3, with D possibly being TRBD2 (6 bases). V was clipped by 1 base and J by 6 bases, with 9 bases between them. Germline values: CDR1 SGDLS, CDR2 YYNGEE. The CDR3 length is 13 residues. CDR3 in amino acids: CASSVLASDTQYF. The DNA of the CDR3 is TGTGCCAGCAGCGTACTAGCGTCCGATACGCAGTATTTT. Looking up the rest from reference TRBV9 and TRBJ2-3 gives the full variable domain: DSGVTQTPKHLITATGQRVTLRCSPRSGDLSVYWYQQSLDQGLQFLIQYYNGEERAKGNILERFSAQQFPDLHSELNLSSLELGDSALYFCASSVLASDTQYFGPGTRLTVL.

A few counts support this clonotype. The chain carries TRBV6-2 or TRBV6-3 and TRBJ1-5; the D gene is possibly TRBD1 (5 bases). The V gene's germline CDR1 is MNHEY and CDR2 SVGEGT. Deletions cut 6 bases from V and 6 bases from J, with 21 bases between. The CDR3 is 16 residues long. CDR3 DNA: TGTGCCAGCAGCCCTAGGGGCACAGATTACGGTCAGCCCCAGCATTTT. It translates to CASSPRGTDYGQPQHF.

The table lists this clonotype with a few counts. A much larger clone differs by one base, so this may be a read error. The chain is built from TRBV7-8 and TRBJ2-3; the match to TRBD1 covers 8 bases. The CDR3 spans 17 residues. Germline lookup yields CDR1 SGHVS and CDR2 FQNEAQ. The CDR3 spells CASGFGQGGTSTDTQYF. CDR3 DNA sequence: TGTGCCAGCGGCTTCGGACAGGGTGGGACTAGCACAGATACGCAGTATTTT.

This chain links TRBV19 with TRBJ2-3, with D tentatively TRBD1 (5 bases). Germline V gives CDR1 LNHDA, CDR2 SQIVND (reference sequence). CDR3 length equals 14 residues. V lost 4 bases to trimming and J lost 3 bases, with 11 bases between them. The CDR3 spells CASSSHRGTDTQYF. Written as DNA, the CDR3 is TGTGCCAGTAGTAGCCATAGGGGAACAGATACGCAGTATTTT.

This clonotype was found many times. J is TRBJ2-7 and V is TRBV11-2; D is perhaps TRBD2 (6 bases). The germline CDR1 and CDR2 sequences are SGHAT and FQNNGV. The length of the CDR3 is 15 residues. The V gene lost 3 bases and the J gene lost 0 bases, with 12 bases spanning the gap. The CDR3 spells CASSLISGNSYEQYF. In DNA, the CDR3 is TGTGCCAGCAGCTTGATTAGCGGCAACTCCTACGAGCAGTACTTC.

This clonotype was observed at least ten times. J is TRBJ2-2 and V is TRBV7-3; 8 bases map to TRBD1. This CDR3 comprises 19 residues. J gave up 7 bases and V 1 base, and 17 bases lay outside the gene matches. CDR1 is SGHTA, CDR2 FQGTGA, per germline. CDR3 loop: CASSLKGPQGVRRSGELFF. Written as DNA, the CDR3 is TGTGCCAGCAGCTTAAAAGGGCCACAGGGGGTTCGTCGTAGCGGGGAGCTGTTTTTT.

The table lists this clonotype with many counts. The gene calls are TRBV20-1 and TRBJ1-2; 8 bases agree with TRBD1. The CDR3 runs 14 residues. V dropped 6 bases and J dropped 1; count of bases not matched to a gene: 7. CDR1 and CDR2 (germline): DFQATT, SNEGSKA (reference sequence). CDR3 nucleotides: TGCAGTGCGCCACAGGGGGGAATTAACTATGGCTACACCTTC. Its protein product is CSAPQGGINYGYTF.

This clonotype was recorded at least ten times. The rearrangement links TRBV30 to TRBJ2-2, with TRBD1 matching over 7 bases. V shed 6 bases and J 3 bases; nucleotides not matched to a gene: 7. Germline lookup yields CDR1 GTSNPN and CDR2 SVGIG (reference sequence). This CDR3 comprises 14 residues. The CDR3 DNA is TGTGCCTGCTCCGGGACAGAGCACACCGGGGAGCTGTTTTTT. The encoded protein is CACSGTEHTGELFF.

This clonotype was seen at least ten times. This CDR3 is CAWTRGNTGELFF. The CDR3 nucleotides read TGTGCCTGGACTCGAGGGAACACCGGGGAGCTGTTTTTT. V is TRBV30 and J is TRBJ2-2; D is unresolved. CDR3 length equals 13 residues. V was clipped by 4 bases and J by 1 base, with 7 bases between them. Germline CDR1 GTSNPN, CDR2 SVGIG (reference sequence).

Concerning this clonotype itself: A much larger clone lies a single base off, so this may be a read error. V usage is TRBV5-6 and J usage is TRBJ2-1; 10 nucleotides line up with TRBD1. The DNA matches TRBJ2-7 better at its end, which makes the J call doubtful. The CDR3 consists of 17 residues. The germline CDR1 and CDR2 sequences are SGHDT and YYEEEE. The CDR3 DNA sequence: TGTGCCAGCAGCTTGCCCCAGGGACAGGGGCCCTACAATGAGCAGTACTTC. It encodes CASSLPQGQGPYNEQYF.

The sample holds a few counts of this clonotype. The chain employs TRBV4-1 and TRBJ2-7; D not certain. The germline V gene encodes CDR1 MGHRA and CDR2 YSYEKL. This CDR3 is built from 15 residues. Trimming removed 0 bases at V and 3 bases at J, with 12 bases between. The CDR3 DNA follows: TGCGCCAGCAGCCAAGAGCCTAGTTCAAGCTACGAGCAGTACTTC. Protein sequence: CASSQEPSSSYEQYF.

This clonotype was detected a few times. The CDR3 here is CAWSRVTNEKLFF. Here the CDR3 DNA reads TGTGCCTGGAGCAGGGTTACTAATGAAAAACTGTTTTTT. The genes are TRBV30 and TRBJ1-4, with D possibly being TRBD1 (5 bases). Per germline, CDR1 GTSNPN and CDR2 SVGIG (reference sequence). Trimming shortened V by 3 bases and J by 2 bases, and 7 bases separated the two germline ends. This CDR3 contains 13 residues.

This clonotype has only a few counts. CDR3 amino acids: CASSEALQVAWQGYTF. The CDR3 bases are TGTGCCAGCAGTGAAGCTTTACAGGTGGCGTGGCAAGGCTACACCTTC. V is TRBV6-1 and J is TRBJ1-2, with D possibly being TRBD1 (5 bases). This CDR3 comprises 16 residues. Germline-derived CDR1 and CDR2 are MNHNS and SASEGT. With 0 bases removed from V and 8 bases from J, the gap between germline ends came to 19 bases.

The DNA of the CDR3 is TGTGCCAGCAGAACAGGGGCCCGTATATACAGCGAGCAGTACTTC. It specifies CASRTGARIYSEQYF. V is TRBV6-2 or TRBV6-3 and J is TRBJ2-7; 7 nucleotides line up with TRBD1. The length of the CDR3 is 15 residues. Losses at the gene ends were 6 bases for V and 6 bases for J; bases not matched to a gene: 14. Germline CDR1 is MNHEY and CDR2 is SVGEGT.

The genes are TRBV7-9 and TRBJ1-4; tentatively, D is TRBD1 (5 bases). The CDR3 extends over 14 amino acids. V was cut by 5 bases and J by 4 bases, with 11 bases left in between. Germline assignment: CDR1 SEHNR and CDR2 FQNEAQ (reference sequence). In DNA, the CDR3 is TGTGCCAGCAGCCGCCGGGACCTTAATGAAAAACTGTTTTTT. It translates to CASSRRDLNEKLFF.

This clonotype was recorded many times. The rearrangement joins TRBV18 to TRBJ1-1, with D maybe TRBD1 (5 bases). Germline-derived CDR1 and CDR2 are KGHSH and LQKENI. V lost 5 bases and J 4 bases, leaving 11 bases between the germline ends. The CDR3 length is 13 residues. The CDR3 nucleotides are TGTGCCAGCTCAGTGACCGGGGGCACTGAAGCTTTCTTT. Its translation: CASSVTGGTEAFF. The full variable domain, its missing parts supplied by reference TRBV18 and TRBJ1-1, is NAGVMQNPRHLVRRRGQEARLRCSPMKGHSHVYWYRQLPEEGLKFMVYLQKENIIDESGMPKERFSAEFPKEGPSILRIQQVVRGDSAAYFCASSVTGGTEAFFGQGTRLTVV.

This clonotype has ten or more counts. The chain couples TRBV18 to TRBJ2-1, with 7 bases identical to TRBD2. Unmatched junction bases numbered 9, after V lost 3 bases and J lost 4 bases. The CDR3 extends over 16 amino acids. The germline V gene has CDR1 KGHSH and CDR2 LQKENI. This CDR3 is CASSPPPSGPYNEQFF. Written as DNA, the CDR3 is TGTGCCAGCTCACCCCCACCTAGCGGACCATACAATGAGCAGTTCTTC.